This record concerns one T cell receptor beta chain sequence. The antigen remains unidentified. The sample has other DNA sequences that encode this CDR3 too. The data stem from a study of beta chain features in type 1 diabetes. Regarding the study as a whole: Moderate yet significant TCRB CDR3 shortening was seen in Type 1 diabetes patients in all four CD4+ subsets.

Reverse transcription of all isolated RNA meant that expressed TCRB transcripts were sequenced. Sequencing was performed with immunoSEQ multiplex PCR; in TCRdb, only in-frame clones are kept and a portion is missing. Of about 340,000 clones in the sample, approximately 9.9% were seen once. The source is a young man with type 1 diabetes. The sample consisted of central memory CD4+ T cells from blood.

This chain's CDR3 is CASSLRTEEETQYF. The CDR3 DNA follows: TGCGCCAGCAGCTTGAGGACGGAAGAAGAGACCCAGTACTTC. The V and J genes are TRBV5-1 and TRBJ2-5; D gene ambiguous. CDR3 size: 14 residues. V shed 1 base and J shed 3 bases, with 10 bases lying between them. CDR1 and CDR2 (germline): SGHRS, YFSETQ.